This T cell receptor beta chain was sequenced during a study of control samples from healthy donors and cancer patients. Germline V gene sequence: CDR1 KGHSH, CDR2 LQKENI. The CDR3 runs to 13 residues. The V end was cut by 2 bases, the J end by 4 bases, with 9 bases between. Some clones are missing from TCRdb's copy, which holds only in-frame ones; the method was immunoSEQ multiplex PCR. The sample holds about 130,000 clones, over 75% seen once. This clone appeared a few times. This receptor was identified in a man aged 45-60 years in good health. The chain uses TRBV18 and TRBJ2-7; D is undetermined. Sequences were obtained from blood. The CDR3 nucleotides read TGTGCCAGCTCACCATCTCCCGATTACGAGCAGTACTTC. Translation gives CASSPSPDYEQYF. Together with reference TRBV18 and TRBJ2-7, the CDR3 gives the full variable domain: NAGVMQNPRHLVRRRGQEARLRCSPMKGHSHVYWYRQLPEEGLKFMVYLQKENIIDESGMPKERFSAEFPKEGPSILRIQQVVRGDSAAYFCASSPSPDYEQYFGPGTRLTVT.